This T cell receptor (beta chain) was obtained from a study of blood T cell repertoires in COVID-19. Study at large: From T cells, B-cell-depleted T cells, or PBMCs came the material, which was cDNA or gDNA.

The table came from immunoSEQ multiplex PCR; TCRdb's copy has only in-frame clones and leaves some out. Found here are 500,000 or so clones, about nine tenths of them singletons; the top ten hold about 0.65%. In its sample, this clone was seen a few times. Enrolled through a virtual design, the participants were between about 18 and 100 years of age and came from around 25 US areas. Participants' own reports of clinical history determined their cohort assignment. All recovered Cohort 3 donors got two negative PCRs, got clearance, or saw symptom resolution. Sequenced sample: PBMCs or T cells enriched from blood (not recorded which). The source of this sequence is a young woman who had recovered from COVID-19.

The DNA of the CDR3 is TGTGCCTGGAGTGCGGGACTAGCCGTCGAGACCCAGTACTTC. Translation: CAWSAGLAVETQYF. The rearrangement joins TRBV30 to TRBJ2-5, with 9 bases that match TRBD2. Germline V CDR1 and CDR2: GTSNPN, SVGIG (reference sequence). Losses at the gene ends were 1 base for V and 5 bases for J; bases not matched to a gene: 5. The length of the CDR3 is 14 residues.